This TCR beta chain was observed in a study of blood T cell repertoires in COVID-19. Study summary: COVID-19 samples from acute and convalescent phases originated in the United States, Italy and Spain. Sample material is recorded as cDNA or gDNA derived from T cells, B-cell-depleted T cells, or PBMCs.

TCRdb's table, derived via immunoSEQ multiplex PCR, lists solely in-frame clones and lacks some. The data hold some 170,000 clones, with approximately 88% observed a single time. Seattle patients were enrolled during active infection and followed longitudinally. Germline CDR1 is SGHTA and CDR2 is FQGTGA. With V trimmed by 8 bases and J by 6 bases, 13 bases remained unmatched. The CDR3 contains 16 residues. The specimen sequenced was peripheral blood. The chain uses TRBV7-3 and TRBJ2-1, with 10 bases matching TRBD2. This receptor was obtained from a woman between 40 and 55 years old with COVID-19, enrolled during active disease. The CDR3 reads CASSPSGRGVGNEQFF. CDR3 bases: TGTGCCAGCTCGCCTAGCGGGAGAGGTGTGGGCAATGAGCAGTTCTTC. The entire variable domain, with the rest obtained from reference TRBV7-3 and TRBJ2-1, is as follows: GAGVSQTPSNKVTEKGKYVELRCDPISGHTALYWYRQSLGQGPEFLIYFQGTGAADDSGLPNDRFFAVRPEGSVSTLKIQRTERGDSAVYLCASSPSGRGVGNEQFFGPGTRLTVL.